This T cell receptor (beta chain) emerged from a study of T cell changes during pregnancy in multiple sclerosis. J lost 1 base, V lost 7 bases, and 5 bases had no gene match. Germline CDR1 is SQVTM and CDR2 is ANQGSEA. The CDR3 extends over 13 amino acids. This clone has only a few counts. Some clones are missing from TCRdb's copy, which holds only in-frame ones; the method was immunoSEQ multiplex PCR. This sample yields around 54,000 clones, of which about 90% are seen a single time; around 0.6% belongs to the top ten. The source was CD4+ T cells from peripheral blood mononuclear cells, collected after pregnancy. This receptor was obtained from a female donor in good health, enrolled as a control in a pregnancy study. The chain uses TRBV29-1 and TRBJ1-1, with 8 bases fitting TRBD1. The CDR3, as DNA: TGCAGCGGGACAGGGTTATCGAACACTGAAGCTTTCTTT. Its protein is CSGTGLSNTEAFF.